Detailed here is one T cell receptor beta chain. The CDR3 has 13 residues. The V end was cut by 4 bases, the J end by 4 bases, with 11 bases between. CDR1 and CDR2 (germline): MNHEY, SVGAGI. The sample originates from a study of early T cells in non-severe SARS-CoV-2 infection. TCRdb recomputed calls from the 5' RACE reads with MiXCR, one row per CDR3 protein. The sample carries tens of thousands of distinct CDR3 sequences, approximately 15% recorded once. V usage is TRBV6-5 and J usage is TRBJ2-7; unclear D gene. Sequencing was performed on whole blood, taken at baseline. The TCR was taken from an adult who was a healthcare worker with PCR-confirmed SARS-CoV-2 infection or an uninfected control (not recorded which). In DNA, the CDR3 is TGTGCCAGCAGTTCCCCCCTACGGTACGAGCAGTACTTC. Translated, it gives CASSSPLRYEQYF.